These T cell receptor beta chains were read from a single sample in a study of shared clonotypes between healthy human individuals. Using immunoSEQ multiplex PCR, the repertoire was profiled, and TCRdb retains in-frame clones only, with some absent. The sample gives under 1,100,000 clones, about four fifths of which show up once; 0.61% is in the top ten. Sequencing used memory CD4+ T cells from PBMCs. These receptor sequences come from a man younger than 30 in good health. Some clones in this sample may be carry-over from other donors' samples. Each CDR3 is given with its conserved first and last residue. A D gene is named only where the DNA matches it firmly. Clone size is given for some rows only: seen once, a few or many times, or a class if the clone is expanded.

J	D	size	V	DNA	CDR3
TRBJ2-7	TRBD1	NA	TRBV4-3	TGCGCCAGCAGCCATAACAGGGGGGAGTACGAGCAGTACTTC	CASSHNRGEYEQYF
TRBJ2-1	TRBD1	NA	TRBV28	TGTGCCAGCAGCCCCAGGGGACAGGGGAATGAGCAGTTCTTC	CASSPRGQGNEQFF
TRBJ2-7	NA	NA	TRBV6-1	TGTGCCAGTCACAGGGACCTCTACGAGCAGTACTTC	CASHRDLYEQYF
TRBJ1-5	NA	NA	TRBV28	TGTGCCAGCAGTTCCGTAGGGCAGGGTCGCAATCAGCCCCAGCATTTT	CASSSVGQGRNQPQHF
TRBJ1-4	NA	NA	TRBV30	TGTGCCTGGAGTGGCCCTAATGAAAAACTGTTTTTT	CAWSGPNEKLFF
TRBJ2-3	TRBD2	NA	TRBV9	TGTGCCAGCAGCGTAACAGTCAGGACGGGAGGGCCATCAGATACGCAGTATTTT	CASSVTVRTGGPSDTQYF
TRBJ2-7	TRBD1	NA	TRBV30	TGTGCCTGGAGCCGGGACAGGGTTTTGAACGAGCAGTACTTC	CAWSRDRVLNEQYF
TRBJ2-7	TRBD1	many	TRBV11-2	TGTGCCAGCAGCTTACTCCGGGACAGGGGACCCTACGAGCAGTACTTC	CASSLLRDRGPYEQYF
TRBJ2-3	TRBD2	NA	TRBV2	TGTGCCAGCAGTGAAGGATATAGCGGGAGGGATAGGGGCACAGATACGCAGTATTTT	CASSEGYSGRDRGTDTQYF
TRBJ1-3	NA	NA	TRBV29-1	TGCAGCGTATACTCTGGAAACACCATATATTTT	CSVYSGNTIYF
TRBJ2-1	TRBD1	NA	TRBV5-1	TGCGCCAGCAGCTTGGAGGCAGGGGGCCTTAAGCAGTTCTTC	CASSLEAGGLKQFF
TRBJ2-7	NA	NA	TRBV20-1	TGCAGTGCTAGTAGGGGCCACGAGCAGTACTTC	CSASRGHEQYF
TRBJ1-3	NA	few	TRBV18	TGTGCCAGCTCCCCAGGAAGCTCTGGAAACACCATATATTTT	CASSPGSSGNTIYF
TRBJ2-7	TRBD1	NA	TRBV5-1	TGCGCCAGCAGCTTGGGACAGGGGTATTACGAGCAGTACTTC	CASSLGQGYYEQYF
TRBJ1-1	NA	NA	TRBV28	TGTGCCAGCAGTTACGGACAAACCGAAGCTTTCTTT	CASSYGQTEAFF
TRBJ2-2	NA	NA	TRBV11-2	TGTGCCAGCAGCTCTCACCCGACTAGGCCCGGCGGGGAGCTGTTTTTT	CASSSHPTRPGGELFF
TRBJ2-5	NA	once	TRBV5-1	TGCGCCAGCAGCCCCCTTCCGTCGGGGAGTAGGGAGACCCAGTACTTC	CASSPLPSGSRETQYF
TRBJ2-5	NA	few	TRBV5-4	TGTGCCAGCAGCTTAGACACCCAAGAGACCCAGTACTTC	CASSLDTQETQYF
TRBJ1-4	TRBD1	NA	TRBV4-1	TGCGCCAGCAGTCAACAATGGGACAGGGAATTTGAAAAACTGTTTTTT	CASSQQWDREFEKLFF
TRBJ2-7	NA	once	TRBV18	TGTGCCAGCTCACCAGTGGGGGGCTACGAGCAGTACTTC	CASSPVGGYEQYF
TRBJ2-2	TRBD1	NA	TRBV5-1	TGCGCCAGCAGCTCGCCAGACAGGGGGAACACCGGGGAGCTGTTTTTT	CASSSPDRGNTGELFF
TRBJ2-1	NA	NA	TRBV5-4	TGTGCCAGCAGCTTGTATCTCTCCAACTCCTACAATGAGCAGTTCTTC	CASSLYLSNSYNEQFF
TRBJ1-5	TRBD1	NA	TRBV19	TGTGCCAGTAGATTGGGACAGGGGGATCAGCCCCAGCATTTT	CASRLGQGDQPQHF
TRBJ1-1	NA	once	TRBV5-5	TGTGCCAGCAGCTGGGGCTTCAGGGACACTGAAGCTTTCTTT	CASSWGFRDTEAFF
TRBJ2-7	NA	few	TRBV4-1	TGCGCCAGCAGCCCCGGCTTGCTAGCTGGCTACGAGCAGTACTTC	CASSPGLLAGYEQYF
TRBJ2-1	TRBD1	NA	TRBV5-1	TGCGCCAGCAGCTTGGGACAGGGAGCCTTCTACAATGAGCAGTTCTTC	CASSLGQGAFYNEQFF
TRBJ1-1	NA	NA	TRBV4-1	TGCGCCAGCAGCCTTTATACAGACTTTATGAACACTGAAGCTTTCTTT	CASSLYTDFMNTEAFF
TRBJ1-2	NA	NA	TRBV30	TGTGCCTGGACCTTGGATAACTATGGCTACACCTTC	CAWTLDNYGYTF
TRBJ1-5	NA	NA	TRBV30	TGTGCCTGGAGCGATATAAATCAGCCCCAGCATTTT	CAWSDINQPQHF
TRBJ1-4	TRBD1	NA	TRBV28	TGTGCCAGCAGTATGTCAGGGGGCATGGGTGAAAAACTGTTTTTT	CASSMSGGMGEKLFF
TRBJ2-1	TRBD2	NA	TRBV29-1	TGCAGCGTTGGGCCTAATCTCGGGAGGGCGGGCAATGAGCAGTTCTTC	CSVGPNLGRAGNEQFF
TRBJ1-1	NA	NA	TRBV2	TGTGCCAGCAGTTACGGAGGCACTGAAGCTTTCTTT	CASSYGGTEAFF
TRBJ2-7	TRBD2	NA	TRBV27	TGTGCCAGCAGCCGAAGGACTAGCGGGAACGAGCAGTACTTC	CASSRRTSGNEQYF
TRBJ2-2	NA	NA	TRBV9	TGTGCCAGCAGCGTAGGGACTTTTACGGGGAAGGGGGAGCTGTTTTTT	CASSVGTFTGKGELFF
TRBJ1-2	NA	NA	TRBV7-3	TGTGCCAGCAGCTTGGGGGATCTATCTGGCTACACCTTC	CASSLGDLSGYTF
TRBJ2-7	NA	NA	TRBV6-1	TGTGCCAGCAGTGATCCGGGCGGATCGACCTACGAGCAGTACTTC	CASSDPGGSTYEQYF
TRBJ2-2	TRBD1	once	TRBV30	TGTGCCTTGAGACAGGGATCGTCGTCTTGGACCGGGGAGCTGTTTTTT	CALRQGSSSWTGELFF
TRBJ1-5	NA	NA	TRBV23-1	TGCGCCAGCGACCAGAGCGAGACAGGCTTTTATCAGCCCCAGCATTTT	CASDQSETGFYQPQHF
TRBJ2-3	NA	NA	TRBV20-1	TGCAGTGCTTCCTTGGATACGCAGTATTTT	CSASLDTQYF
TRBJ2-1	NA	NA	TRBV20-1	TGCAGTGCTAGAGATCCGGATGAGCAGTTCTTC	CSARDPDEQFF
TRBJ1-1	TRBD1	NA	TRBV7-3	TGTGCCAGCAGCTTACGGGGACAGGGAACTGAAGCTTTCTTT	CASSLRGQGTEAFF
TRBJ1-2	NA	NA	TRBV4-1	TGCGCCAGCAGCCAAGGGGGACGTGGCAGAACTAACTATGGCTACACCTTC	CASSQGGRGRTNYGYTF
TRBJ1-4	NA	many	TRBV28	TGTGCCAGCAGTACGCAGGGTGCAACTAATGAAAAACTGTTTTTT	CASSTQGATNEKLFF
TRBJ2-3	TRBD2	NA	TRBV7-3	TGTGCCAGCAAGCGGGGAGGGACAGATACGCAGTATTTT	CASKRGGTDTQYF
TRBJ1-3	NA	NA	TRBV28	TGTGCCAGCAGGGGATACTCTGGAAACACCATATATTTT	CASRGYSGNTIYF
TRBJ1-3	NA	NA	TRBV28	TGTGCCAGCAGCACCTTTTGGGGAGGTGGGGGGTTCTCTGGAAACACCATATATTTT	CASSTFWGGGGFSGNTIYF
TRBJ2-6	TRBD2	NA	TRBV7-3	TGTGCCAGCAGCTTATGGGCTAGCGGGGCCCCTGGGGCCAACGTCCTGACTTTC	CASSLWASGAPGANVLTF
TRBJ2-4	TRBD2	NA	TRBV28	TGTGCCAGCAGTTTACCGGGAGGCAAAAACATTCAGTACTTC	CASSLPGGKNIQYF
TRBJ2-3	NA	NA	TRBV9	TGTGCCAGCAGCGCCCAACCAAAATTCACAGATACGCAGTATTTT	CASSAQPKFTDTQYF
TRBJ1-2	NA	NA	TRBV28	TGTGCCAGCAGTTTAGTTGGGTTTAGCGGCTACACCTTC	CASSLVGFSGYTF